One T cell receptor beta chain is described in this entry. Trimming stripped 3 bases from V and 7 bases from J, with 22 bases between. The CDR3 is made up of 16 amino acids. Germline CDR1 MNHNS, CDR2 SASEGT. This specimen belongs to a study of Graves' ophthalmopathy and Graves' hyperthyroidism. Exclusion criteria comprised other autoimmune diseases, uncontrolled infections, pregnancy or lactation in patients. As the template, RNA transcripts were used to amplify TCR beta CDR3 regions. First-round RT-PCR relied on HTBI primers, and a second-round multiplex PCR came next. TCRdb ran MiXCR on the multiplex PCR reads and lists one entry per CDR3 protein. Here the sample spans roughly 480,000 distinct CDR3 sequences, approximately 14% being singletons.

The chain recombines TRBV6-1 with TRBJ2-7; tentative D call: TRBD1 (5 bases). The sequence was obtained from a woman aged 25 to 39 with Graves' ophthalmopathy. The sequenced sample consisted of blood. CDR3 nucleotide sequence: TGTGCCAGCAGTGATCAAAGGAAGGGGCCTTATGGAGAGCAGTACTTC. Translated, it gives CASSDQRKGPYGEQYF.